The 8 T cell receptor beta chains below all came from one sample that was sequenced in a study of T cell changes during pregnancy in multiple sclerosis. Sequencing used immunoSEQ multiplex PCR; TCRdb keeps in-frame clones, though not all of them. In the table there are under 50,000 clones, around 93% of which are singletons. This specimen consisted of CD8+ T cells from peripheral blood mononuclear cells, obtained after pregnancy. The receptors here all came from a female donor with multiple sclerosis, enrolled in a pregnancy study.

The V call is TRBV9, the J call TRBJ2-1, with 8 bases fitting TRBD2. The J segment lost 7 bases and the V segment lost 0 bases, leaving 3 bases of the junction unmatched. This CDR3 has 14 amino acids. Germline V gene sequence: CDR1 SGDLS, CDR2 YYNGEE. CDR3 in DNA: TGTGCCAGCAGCGTAGGCGGGAGGTCGAATGAGCAGTTCTTC. Amino acid sequence: CASSVGGRSNEQFF.

This clone was detected only once. V usage is TRBV30 and J usage is TRBJ2-1; tentatively, D is TRBD2 (6 bases). The V gene's germline CDR1 is GTSNPN and CDR2 SVGIG (reference sequence). V gave up 2 bases and J gave up 5 bases, with 13 bases separating them. The CDR3 is made up of 14 amino acids. For the CDR3, the DNA is TGTGCCTGGAGTACCGGGGTAGCGGACAATGAGCAGTTCTTC. Translated: CAWSTGVADNEQFF.

The rearrangement links TRBV19 to TRBJ1-5; D remains ambiguous. The V end lost 3 bases, the J end lost 5 bases, and 11 bases lay between the germline ends. The V gene's germline CDR1 is LNHDA and CDR2 SQIVND (reference sequence). The CDR3 totals 14 residues. CDR3 bases: TGTGCCAGTAGTATGCGGGTGCACGATCAGCCCCAGCATTTT. It codes for CASSMRVHDQPQHF. Looking up the rest from reference TRBV19 and TRBJ1-5 gives the full variable domain: DGGITQSPKYLFRKEGQNVTLSCEQNLNHDAMYWYRQDPGQGLRLIYYSQIVNDFQKGDIAEGYSVSREKKESFPLTVTSAQKNPTAFYLCASSMRVHDQPQHFGDGTRLSIL.

The chain uses TRBV9 and TRBJ2-1; 9 bases fit TRBD2. Germline CDR1 reads SGDLS; CDR2 reads YYNGEE. This CDR3 has 16 amino acids. V shed 3 bases and J 3 bases; nucleotides not matched to a gene: 7. The CDR3 coding sequence is TGTGCCAGCAGCGGATACTCTAGCGGGGACTACAATGAGCAGTTCTTC. It translates to CASSGYSSGDYNEQFF. Combining the CDR3 with reference TRBV9 and TRBJ2-1 gives the whole variable domain DSGVTQTPKHLITATGQRVTLRCSPRSGDLSVYWYQQSLDQGLQFLIQYYNGEERAKGNILERFSAQQFPDLHSELNLSSLELGDSALYFCASSGYSSGDYNEQFFGPGTRLTVL.

This chain connects TRBV7-9 to TRBJ2-7; 10 bases are a match to TRBD1. V shed 4 bases, J shed 5 bases, and the junction held 5 bases outside the gene matches. Germline-derived CDR1 and CDR2 are SEHNR and FQNEAQ (reference sequence). The CDR3 consists of 14 residues. The CDR3 region has the DNA TGTGCCAGCAGCTCGGAGGACAGGGGGAACGAGCAGTACTTC. It encodes CASSSEDRGNEQYF.

V gene TRBV5-1 combines with J gene TRBJ2-5, with D possibly being TRBD1 (5 bases). CDR1 is SGHRS and CDR2 is YFSETQ in the germline V gene. The CDR3 runs to 15 residues. The V gene lost 4 bases and the J gene lost 2 bases, with 15 bases spanning the gap. The CDR3, as DNA: TGCGCCAGCAGCGCGGACACTCAAAGTCAAGAGACCCAGTACTTC. Protein sequence: CASSADTQSQETQYF.

CDR3 coding DNA: TGCGCCAGCAGCCTCCCGAGGGAGGGAGACACTGAAGCTTTCTTT. Protein: CASSLPREGDTEAFF. The rearrangement links TRBV4-1 to TRBJ1-1; D remains unclear. Germline V gene sequence: CDR1 MGHRA, CDR2 YSYEKL. V shed 4 bases and J shed 3 bases, with 15 bases lying between them. The CDR3 runs 15 residues.

The DNA of the CDR3 is TGTGCCACCAGCGACCCCCAGGGTTTCACTGAAGCTTTCTTT. This encodes CATSDPQGFTEAFF. The genes are TRBV15 and TRBJ1-1, with D possibly matching TRBD1 (5 bases). Germline CDR1 and CDR2: LNHNV and YYDKDF (reference sequence). Between the trimmed V and J ends, which lost 5 bases and 4 bases, there was a span of 14 bases. This CDR3 is built from 14 residues.